A single sample is the source of the 20 T cell receptor beta chains below, sequenced in a study of T cells after yellow fever vaccination. One entry per CDR3 protein, called by TCRdb with MiXCR from the 5' RACE reads. The repertoire has hundreds of thousands of distinct CDR3 sequences, 9% to 15% of them found once; the top ten carry just under 15%. The source was PBMCs, collected on the day of the yellow fever booster vaccination. The receptors were gathered from a young man who received the YFV17D yellow fever vaccine.

In this sample, this clonotype turned up a few times. J is TRBJ2-7 and V is TRBV20-1; D may be TRBD1 (5 bases). Trimming took 3 bases from V and 2 from J, leaving 8 bases between them. The CDR3 consists of 12 residues. Germline CDR1 is DFQATT and CDR2 is SNEGSKA (reference sequence). The CDR3 sequence: CSASRGTYEQYF. The CDR3 DNA sequence: TGCAGTGCTAGTAGGGGAACCTACGAGCAGTACTTC.

Only a few counts were recorded for this clonotype. The chain joins TRBV7-9 to TRBJ1-5; D call uncertain. This CDR3 spans 13 amino acids. Per germline, CDR1 SEHNR and CDR2 FQNEAQ (reference sequence). V was pared by 5 bases and J by 7 bases, with 12 bases between. For the CDR3, the DNA is TGTGCCAGCAGCCGGTCGGATAGACAGCCCCAGCATTTT. Protein sequence: CASSRSDRQPQHF.

This clonotype was recorded a few times. The J gene is TRBJ2-2, the V gene TRBV5-1, with D hard to call. The CDR3 is 15 residues long. Germline CDR1 is SGHRS and CDR2 is YFSETQ. Trimming cost V 6 bases and J 1 base, with 13 bases left between them. Here the CDR3 reads CASTTGRVNTGELFF. CDR3 nucleotide sequence: TGCGCCAGCACTACCGGACGGGTGAACACCGGGGAGCTGTTTTTT.

The CDR3 nucleotides are TGTGCCAGCAGTTTACTCCTGCGGGAGACCCAGTACTTC. Protein product: CASSLLLRETQYF. This chain links TRBV12-3 or TRBV12-4 with TRBJ2-5; D remains unclear. V was pared by 2 bases and J by 5 bases, with 9 bases between. The CDR3 spans 13 residues.

V gene TRBV6-5 combines with J gene TRBJ1-2, with D hard to call. V was cut by 4 bases and J by 3 bases, with 9 bases left in between. The CDR3 spans 13 residues. CDR1 and CDR2 from the germline V gene are MNHEY and SVGAGI. CDR3 bases: TGTGCCAGCAGTTGGACCCAGCACTATGGCTACACCTTC. It encodes CASSWTQHYGYTF.

This chain connects TRBV20-1 to TRBJ2-1, with 12 nucleotides matching TRBD2. Germline V CDR1 and CDR2: DFQATT, SNEGSKA (reference sequence). The CDR3 is 15 residues long. Trimming removed 0 bases from V and 7 bases from J; junction bases left unmatched: 4. The CDR3 sequence is CSARETSGSVNEQFF. CDR3 DNA: TGCAGTGCTAGAGAGACTAGCGGGAGTGTGAATGAGCAGTTCTTC.

The chain uses TRBV12-3 or TRBV12-4 and TRBJ1-5; 12 bases match TRBD1. The CDR3 loop spans 16 amino acids. The junction had 4 bases not matched to a gene; V was cut back by 6 bases and J by 1 base. The CDR3 nucleotides read TGTGCCAGCAGCGGGACAGGGGGCTTCAGCAATCAGCCCCAGCATTTT. It translates to CASSGTGGFSNQPQHF.

This clonotype was counted a few times. The CDR3 sequence is CASGPLTEAFF. The CDR3 region has the DNA TGTGCCAGCGGGCCACTCACTGAAGCTTTCTTT. The genes are TRBV3-1 and TRBJ1-1; D gene uncertain. Germline V gives CDR1 LGHDT, CDR2 YNNKEL (reference sequence). Trimming took off 8 bases at V and 4 bases at J, with 8 bases between the two ends. This CDR3 is built from 11 residues.

This chain uses TRBV5-1 with TRBJ2-3; the D gene is possibly TRBD1 (6 bases). CDR1 and CDR2 (germline): SGHRS, YFSETQ. The CDR3 is made up of 15 amino acids. V dropped 7 bases and J dropped 3 bases, with 18 bases sitting between them. This CDR3 is CASANSGDPTDTQYF. For the CDR3, the DNA is TGCGCCAGCGCTAACTCAGGGGACCCGACAGATACGCAGTATTTT.

As regards this clonotype: A junction boundary mismatches the germline segment, possibly from a read error. This chain links TRBV20-1 with TRBJ1-5; TRBD1 matches 8 bases. This CDR3 is built from 16 residues. Germline V lookup: CDR1 DFQATT, CDR2 SNEGSKA (reference sequence). The CDR3, as DNA: TGCTGTGCTAGGAGGCAGGGGGCGAGATACAATCAGCCCCAGCATTTT. Translating gives CCARRQGARYNQPQHF.

This clonotype was seen only a few times. The chain combines TRBV9 with TRBJ2-7; D may correspond to TRBD1 or TRBD2 (5 bases each). V lost 0 bases and J 0 bases, leaving 13 bases between the germline ends. This CDR3 has 16 residues. From germline, CDR1 is SGDLS and CDR2 YYNGEE. In DNA form, the CDR3 reads TGTGCCAGCAGCGTAGCTGGGGCTAGCAGCTCCTACGAGCAGTACTTC. Translating gives CASSVAGASSSYEQYF.

The rearrangement uses TRBV27 and TRBJ2-1, with D perhaps matching TRBD2 (6 bases). The CDR3 contains 14 residues. Germline-derived CDR1 and CDR2 are MNHEY and SMNVEV (reference sequence). V lost 8 bases, J lost 3 bases, and 14 bases lay in between. CDR3 protein: CASRNPGLYNEQFF. Written as DNA, the CDR3 is TGTGCCAGCCGAAACCCGGGACTCTACAATGAGCAGTTCTTC.

This clonotype was seen more than once but under ten times. This chain connects TRBV5-1 to TRBJ2-5, with D possibly matching TRBD2 (6 bases). CDR3 length equals 17 residues. Deletions cut 2 bases from V and 1 base from J, with 18 bases between. Per the germline V gene, CDR1 is SGHRS and CDR2 is YFSETQ. CDR3 DNA: TGCGCCAGCAGCTTTGGAGGGACTGCACAAACCCAAGAGACCCAGTACTTC. Translation gives CASSFGGTAQTQETQYF.

This clonotype occurred a few times. V is TRBV5-1 and J is TRBJ2-3; tentatively, D is TRBD1 (5 bases). The V gene lost 0 bases and the J gene lost 5 bases, with 10 bases spanning the gap. The CDR3 has 14 amino acids. Looked up from germline, CDR1 is SGHRS and CDR2 is YFSETQ. CDR3 sequence: CASSLAQGLDTQYF. In DNA, the CDR3 is TGCGCCAGCAGCTTGGCCCAGGGATTAGATACGCAGTATTTT.

This clonotype was seen only a few times. The chain has TRBV28 and TRBJ2-5; D gene uncertain. CDR3 length: 13 amino acids. Germline V gene data show CDR1 as MDHEN and CDR2 as SYDVKM. The V end was cut by 11 bases, the J end by 2 bases, with 15 bases between. The CDR3 DNA sequence: TGTGCCGCCGGTAGTAGTTTACAAGAGACCCAGTACTTC. It specifies CAAGSSLQETQYF. The whole variable domain, filled in from reference TRBV28 and TRBJ2-5, reads DVKVTQSSRYLVKRTGEKVFLECVQDMDHENMFWYRQDPGLGLRLIYFSYDVKMKEKGDIPEGYSVSREKKERFSLILESASTNQTSMYLCAAGSSLQETQYFGPGTRLLVL.

The J gene is TRBJ2-7, the V gene TRBV20-1, with 10 bases lining up with TRBD2. With V trimmed by 6 bases and J by 0 bases, 5 bases remained unmatched. The germline V gene encodes CDR1 DFQATT and CDR2 SNEGSKA (reference sequence). This CDR3 comprises 14 residues. The CDR3 DNA follows: TGCAGTGCGTCGGGACTAGCGAGCTCCTACGAGCAGTACTTC. Encoded protein: CSASGLASSYEQYF.

The chain couples TRBV27 to TRBJ2-3; the D gene is possibly TRBD2 (5 bases). This CDR3 has 14 residues. Germline V gives CDR1 MNHEY, CDR2 SMNVEV (reference sequence). V lost 6 bases and J 0 bases, leaving 10 bases between the germline ends. DNA of the CDR3: TGTGCCAGCAGCGGACTCGATAGCACAGATACGCAGTATTTT. This gives the protein CASSGLDSTDTQYF.

This clonotype was picked up many times. The genes are TRBV20-1 and TRBJ1-2, with D maybe TRBD1 (5 bases). In germline, CDR1 is DFQATT, CDR2 SNEGSKA (reference sequence). This CDR3 contains 16 residues. V was cut by 0 bases and J by 4 bases, with 18 bases left in between. The CDR3: CSARDTGQGPTYGYTF. The CDR3 DNA sequence: TGCAGTGCTAGAGATACGGGGCAGGGCCCGACCTATGGCTACACCTTC.

The V gene is TRBV28, the J gene TRBJ1-6; D gene uncertain. This CDR3 comprises 15 residues. CDR1 is MDHEN, CDR2 SYDVKM, per germline. Trimming cost V 7 bases and J 6 bases, with 16 bases left between them. This CDR3 reads CASTPGSKANSPLHF. CDR3 DNA sequence: TGTGCCAGCACCCCGGGGAGCAAAGCTAATTCACCCCTCCACTTT.

This clonotype appeared many times. This chain connects TRBV5-1 to TRBJ2-7; TRBD1 aligns across 10 bases. The CDR3 runs to 16 residues. Germline V CDR1 and CDR2: SGHRS, YFSETQ. The V segment lost 4 bases and the J segment 3 bases; nucleotides outside the gene matches: 10. CDR3 sequence reads: CASSTGPGQGFYEQYF. The CDR3 DNA sequence: TGCGCCAGCAGCACAGGACCGGGACAGGGGTTCTACGAGCAGTACTTC.